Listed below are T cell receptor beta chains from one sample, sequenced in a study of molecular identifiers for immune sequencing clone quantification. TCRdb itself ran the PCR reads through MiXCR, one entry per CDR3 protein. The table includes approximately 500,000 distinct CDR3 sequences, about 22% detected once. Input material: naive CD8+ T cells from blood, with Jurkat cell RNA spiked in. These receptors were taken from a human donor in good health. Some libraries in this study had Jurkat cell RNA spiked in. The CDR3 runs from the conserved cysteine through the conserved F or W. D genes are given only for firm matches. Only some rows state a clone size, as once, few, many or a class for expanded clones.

cdr3_aa: CASSEEEQYF; cdr3_nt: TGTGCCAGCAGTGAGGAAGAGCAGTACTTC; j_call: TRBJ2-7; d_call: .; v_call: TRBV25-1; clone_size: many
cdr3_aa: CASSQGQFYEQYF; cdr3_nt: TGCGCCAGCAGCCAAGGACAGTTCTACGAGCAGTACTTC; j_call: TRBJ2-7; d_call: .; v_call: TRBV4-3; clone_size: few
cdr3_aa: CASRGDSQPQHF; cdr3_nt: TGTGCCAGCAGAGGGGATAGTCAGCCCCAGCATTTT; j_call: TRBJ1-5; d_call: .; v_call: TRBV6-6; clone_size: .
cdr3_aa: CASSQDPSGGSTDTQYF; cdr3_nt: TGTGCCAGCAGCCAAGATCCCAGCGGGGGGTCCACAGATACGCAGTATTTT; j_call: TRBJ2-3; d_call: TRBD2; v_call: TRBV3-1; clone_size: many
cdr3_aa: CASSPWTDNSGELFF; cdr3_nt: TGTGCCAGCTCACCCTGGACCGACAACAGCGGGGAGCTGTTTTTT; j_call: TRBJ2-2; d_call: .; v_call: TRBV18; clone_size: few
cdr3_aa: CASSETQLNTGELFF; cdr3_nt: TGTGCCAGCAGTGAAACCCAGTTGAACACCGGGGAGCTGTTTTTT; j_call: TRBJ2-2; d_call: .; v_call: TRBV2; clone_size: .
cdr3_aa: CASSHRDYLPDTQYF; cdr3_nt: TGTGCCAGTAGTCACCGGGACTACCTCCCGGATACGCAGTATTTT; j_call: TRBJ2-3; d_call: TRBD2; v_call: TRBV19; clone_size: .
cdr3_aa: CASSLYLGGGYEQYF; cdr3_nt: TGTGCCAGCAGTTTATATCTCGGGGGCGGCTACGAGCAGTACTTC; j_call: TRBJ2-7; d_call: .; v_call: TRBV28; clone_size: many
cdr3_aa: CASSFTPPGDTQYF; cdr3_nt: TGTGCCAGCAGCTTCACCCCGCCGGGAGATACGCAGTATTTT; j_call: TRBJ2-3; d_call: .; v_call: TRBV13; clone_size: many
cdr3_aa: CASSLRRPVGYGYTF; cdr3_nt: TGTGCCAGCAGTTTAAGACGCCCCGTGGGCTATGGCTACACCTTC; j_call: TRBJ1-2; d_call: .; v_call: TRBV12-3/TRBV12-4; clone_size: many
cdr3_aa: CASTASIRGNDEQFF; cdr3_nt: TGTGCCAGCACCGCTTCAATTAGGGGGAACGATGAGCAGTTCTTC; j_call: TRBJ2-1; d_call: .; v_call: TRBV13; clone_size: few
cdr3_aa: CASSQDVLSVYGEQYF; cdr3_nt: TGCGCCAGCAGCCAAGATGTCCTCAGTGTCTATGGCGAGCAGTACTTC; j_call: TRBJ2-7; d_call: .; v_call: TRBV4-3; clone_size: .
cdr3_aa: CASSLAKGEPGELFF; cdr3_nt: TGCGCCAGCAGCTTGGCTAAGGGAGAGCCCGGGGAGCTGTTTTTT; j_call: TRBJ2-2; d_call: .; v_call: TRBV5-1; clone_size: many
cdr3_aa: CSVIRQTTNGPDTQYF; cdr3_nt: TGCAGCGTTATCAGGCAAACTACAAATGGGCCAGATACGCAGTATTTT; j_call: TRBJ2-3; d_call: .; v_call: TRBV29-1; clone_size: many
cdr3_aa: CASTSPSGSDQFF; cdr3_nt: TGTGCCAGCACCTCCCCTAGCGGGAGTGATCAGTTCTTC; j_call: TRBJ2-1; d_call: TRBD2; v_call: TRBV27; clone_size: .
cdr3_aa: CASSLQLPTSGRANTQYF; cdr3_nt: TGTGCCAGCAGCTTACAATTACCCACTAGCGGGAGGGCAAATACGCAGTATTTT; j_call: TRBJ2-3; d_call: TRBD2; v_call: TRBV28; clone_size: many
cdr3_aa: CASSFFYPEAVNQPQHF; cdr3_nt: TGTGCCAGCAGCTTTTTTTATCCCGAGGCGGTCAATCAGCCCCAGCATTTT; j_call: TRBJ1-5; d_call: .; v_call: TRBV7-8; clone_size: many
cdr3_aa: CASSERSWEWESNYGYTF; cdr3_nt: TGTGCCAGCAGTGAAAGGTCGTGGGAGTGGGAGAGTAACTATGGCTACACCTTC; j_call: TRBJ1-2; d_call: .; v_call: TRBV6-1; clone_size: .
cdr3_aa: CASRNHPYEQYF; cdr3_nt: TGTGCCAGCAGAAATCATCCCTACGAGCAGTACTTC; j_call: TRBJ2-7; d_call: .; v_call: TRBV12-3/TRBV12-4; clone_size: few
cdr3_aa: CASSWGGDFEAFF; cdr3_nt: TGTGCCAGCAGTTGGGGGGGCGATTTTGAAGCTTTCTTT; j_call: TRBJ1-1; d_call: .; v_call: TRBV6-5; clone_size: many
cdr3_aa: CASSSGGSLTDTQYF; cdr3_nt: TGTGCCAGCAGCTCCGGAGGTAGTCTCACAGATACGCAGTATTTT; j_call: TRBJ2-3; d_call: .; v_call: TRBV7-9; clone_size: many
cdr3_aa: CASGGSTYEQYF; cdr3_nt: TGTGCCAGTGGAGGGTCGACCTACGAGCAGTACTTC; j_call: TRBJ2-7; d_call: .; v_call: TRBV19; clone_size: few
cdr3_aa: CASSFDILNTEAFF; cdr3_nt: TGCGCCAGCAGCTTTGACATATTGAACACTGAAGCTTTCTTT; j_call: TRBJ1-1; d_call: .; v_call: TRBV5-1; clone_size: many
cdr3_aa: CASSMSGPRGPYEQYF; cdr3_nt: TGTGCCAGCAGTATGTCCGGGCCCCGGGGGCCCTACGAACAGTACTTC; j_call: TRBJ2-7; d_call: .; v_call: TRBV12-3/TRBV12-4; clone_size: few
cdr3_aa: CASSQDFGLAGGSNGNEQFF; cdr3_nt: TGTGCCAGCAGCCAAGACTTCGGACTAGCGGGAGGGAGCAATGGGAATGAGCAGTTCTTC; j_call: TRBJ2-1; d_call: TRBD2; v_call: TRBV4-2; clone_size: .